Below, 2 T cell receptor beta chains from the same sample are listed, as sequenced in a study of cytomegalovirus exposure and HLA in healthy donors. The PCR ran on 60 Vbeta and 13 Jbeta primers. Repertoires were generated with immunoSEQ multiplex PCR, while TCRdb's copy carries only in-frame clones and drops some. The table includes about 61,000 clones, approximately 89% detected once. The source material was PBMCs. All receptors come from a man younger than 35 in good health and CMV-seronegative.

This sequence joins TRBV28 and TRBJ2-1; the match to TRBD2 covers 10 bases. Germline values: CDR1 MDHEN, CDR2 SYDVKM. The CDR3 runs to 15 residues. With 6 bases clipped from V and 9 bases from J, the junction kept 11 bases outside the gene matches. In DNA form, the CDR3 reads TGTGCCAGCAGGTCTTCTAGCGGGGGTAAAGGTGAGCAGTTCTTC. This codes for CASRSSSGGKGEQFF.

The chain recombines TRBV5-6 with TRBJ2-1; possible D gene TRBD2, 5 bases. Germline lookup yields CDR1 SGHDT and CDR2 YYEEEE. Trimming cost V 10 bases and J 0 bases, with 14 bases left between them. CDR3 size: 14 residues. The CDR3 protein is CAVGLRSSYNEQFF. Written as DNA, the CDR3 is TGTGCCGTCGGACTCAGAAGCTCCTACAATGAGCAGTTCTTC. The whole variable domain, filled in from reference TRBV5-6 and TRBJ2-1, reads DAGVTQSPTHLIKTRGQQVTLRCSPKSGHDTVSWYQQALGQGPQFIFQYYEEEERQRGNFPDRFSGHQFPNYSSELNVNALLLGDSALYLCAVGLRSSYNEQFFGPGTRLTVL.